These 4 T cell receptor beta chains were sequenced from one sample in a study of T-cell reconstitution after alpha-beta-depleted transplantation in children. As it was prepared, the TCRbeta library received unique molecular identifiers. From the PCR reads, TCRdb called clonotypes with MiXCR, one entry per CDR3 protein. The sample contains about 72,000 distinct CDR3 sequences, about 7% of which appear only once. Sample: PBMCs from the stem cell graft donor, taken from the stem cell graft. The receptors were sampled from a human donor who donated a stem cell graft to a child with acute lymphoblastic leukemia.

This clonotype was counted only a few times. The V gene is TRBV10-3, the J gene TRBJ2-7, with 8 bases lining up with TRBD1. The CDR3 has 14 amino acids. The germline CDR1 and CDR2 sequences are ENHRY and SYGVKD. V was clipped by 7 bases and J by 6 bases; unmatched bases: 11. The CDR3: CAIKDQGARREQYF. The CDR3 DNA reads TGTGCCATCAAAGATCAGGGGGCCCGCCGCGAGCAGTACTTC.

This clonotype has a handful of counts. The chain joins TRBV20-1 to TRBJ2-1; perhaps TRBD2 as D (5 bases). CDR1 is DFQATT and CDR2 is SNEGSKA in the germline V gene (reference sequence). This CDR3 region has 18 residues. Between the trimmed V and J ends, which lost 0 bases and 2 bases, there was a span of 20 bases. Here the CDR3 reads CSARDLRGLAGTYNEQFF. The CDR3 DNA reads TGCAGTGCTAGAGATTTACGTGGACTTGCTGGGACCTACAATGAGCAGTTCTTC.

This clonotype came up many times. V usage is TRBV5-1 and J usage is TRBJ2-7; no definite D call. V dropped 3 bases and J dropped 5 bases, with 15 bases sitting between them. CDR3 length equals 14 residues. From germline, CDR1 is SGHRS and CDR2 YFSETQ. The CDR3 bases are TGCGCCAGCAGCTCGATCTACTCCGGGCACGAGCAGTACTTC. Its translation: CASSSIYSGHEQYF.

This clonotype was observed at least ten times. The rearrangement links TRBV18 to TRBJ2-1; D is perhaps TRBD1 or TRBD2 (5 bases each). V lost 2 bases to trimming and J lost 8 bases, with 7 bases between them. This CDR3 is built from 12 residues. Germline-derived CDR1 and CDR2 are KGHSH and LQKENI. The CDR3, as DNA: TGTGCCAGCTCACCATTGGGGGATGAGCAGTTCTTC. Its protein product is CASSPLGDEQFF.